The clone carrying this T cell receptor (beta chain) turned up a few times. What it binds is unknown. Until they underwent thyroid surgery, no patient had received any treatment. These data are taken from a study of metastatic and nonmetastatic thyroid tumors. Study details: Malignant and benign thyroid patients had repertoires compared in peripheral blood and tumor or nodule tissue.

V dropped 5 bases and J dropped 1 base, with 6 bases sitting between them. This CDR3 is built from 12 residues. Germline V gives CDR1 MNHNS, CDR2 SASEGT. As processed by the authors: CDR3 differences across clinicopathological groups were used to build a distant-metastasis classifier for papillary thyroid cancer. Using MiXCR, TCRdb reanalyzed the PCR reads. These V and J calls derive from TCRdb rather than the authors' analysis. The sample carries around 20,000 clones, around a quarter recorded once. Overall study results and limits: The study reportedly found significantly higher TCR beta diversity in malignant thyroid tumors than benign nodules, in blood and tumor.

The TCR was taken from a female donor with papillary thyroid cancer or a benign thyroid nodule (not recorded which). Some clones in this sample may be carry-over from other donors' samples. Sample: blood. This chain joins TRBV6-1 and TRBJ2-7; D is unresolved. CDR3 sequence: CASSPFSYEQYF. In DNA form, the CDR3 reads TGTGCCAGCAGTCCCTTTTCCTACGAGCAGTACTTC.